Following are 8 T cell receptor beta chains from one sample sequenced in a study of shared clonotypes between healthy human individuals. Sequenced by immunoSEQ multiplex PCR; TCRdb stores in-frame clones only, minus some. The sample lists roughly 1.4 million clones; approximately 98.5% were seen once. Sample: naive CD4+ T cells sorted from blood. Noted subset: CD45RA+ positively selected. The receptor source for this set is a man younger than 40 in good health.

This chain uses TRBV5-1 with TRBJ1-5; the D is unclear. Germline V CDR1 and CDR2: SGHRS, YFSETQ. The CDR3 is 15 residues long. The V end was cut by 4 bases, the J end by 5 bases, with 16 bases between. DNA of the CDR3: TGCGCCAGCAGCCCCCGGGATCCTAAGGATCAGCCCCAGCATTTT. This sequence encodes CASSPRDPKDQPQHF. The full variable domain, with the rest looked up from reference TRBV5-1 and TRBJ1-5, is KAGVTQTPRYLIKTRGQQVTLSCSPISGHRSVSWYQQTPGQGLQFLFEYFSETQRNKGNFPGRFSGRQFSNSRSEMNVSTLELGDSALYLCASSPRDPKDQPQHFGDGTRLSIL.

The chain has TRBV28 and TRBJ1-2; D gene ambiguous. The V end was cut by 6 bases, the J end by 1 base, with 9 bases between. The length of the CDR3 is 13 residues. Germline CDR1 reads MDHEN; CDR2 reads SYDVKM. CDR3 amino acids: CASSIAINYGYTF. CDR3 DNA sequence: TGTGCCAGCAGCATCGCGATTAACTATGGCTACACCTTC.

This chain joins TRBV7-2 and TRBJ1-2, with D hard to call. Germline V lookup: CDR1 SGHTA, CDR2 FQGNSA. With 1 base removed from V and 6 bases from J, the gap between germline ends came to 9 bases. This CDR3 spans 13 amino acids. CDR3 in amino acids: CASSLGRNNGYTF. CDR3 sequence (DNA): TGTGCCAGCAGCTTAGGGAGAAACAATGGCTACACCTTC.

The DNA of the CDR3 is TGTGCCAGCAGCTTAACGCGGGAGGTGATCGGTGAGCAGTTCTTC. It codes for CASSLTREVIGEQFF. The chain is built from TRBV7-3 and TRBJ2-1, with TRBD2 matching 8 bases. The CDR3 has 15 amino acids. J lost 9 bases, V lost 0 bases, and 7 bases had no gene match. Germline V gene sequence: CDR1 SGHTA, CDR2 FQGTGA.

As for this clone: The same CDR3 is also encoded by other DNA sequences in this sample. This rearrangement joins TRBV28 to TRBJ2-7; D not resolved. This CDR3 region has 12 residues. Trimming took off 4 bases at V and 3 bases at J, with 7 bases between the two ends. Per germline, CDR1 MDHEN and CDR2 SYDVKM. CDR3 in DNA: TGTGCCAGCAGTTCGCGCGTCTACGAGCAGTACTTC. Translating gives CASSSRVYEQYF.

The V and J genes are TRBV11-2 and TRBJ2-7; unclear D gene. The CDR3 extends over 13 amino acids. CDR1 SGHAT and CDR2 FQNNGV come from the germline V gene. The germline V and J ends were trimmed by 5 bases and 4 bases, with 12 bases remaining between them. Here the CDR3 DNA reads TGTGCCAGCAGCATGAGCCTTAGGTACGAGCAGTACTTC. Its protein is CASSMSLRYEQYF.

This sequence joins TRBV11-3 and TRBJ2-3; 12 positions match TRBD2. The CDR3 has 16 amino acids. V shed 3 bases and J 4 bases; nucleotides not matched to a gene: 5. The germline V gene has CDR1 SGHNT and CDR2 YENEEA. The CDR3 nucleotides read TGTGCCAGCAGCTTCCGACTAGCGGGAGTTTCAGATACGCAGTATTTT. It is translated as CASSFRLAGVSDTQYF.

The chain is built from TRBV5-1 and TRBJ2-5; 9 bases agree with TRBD1. The end of the DNA fits TRBJ2-7 better, so the J call may be wrong. Germline lookup yields CDR1 SGHRS and CDR2 YFSETQ. The CDR3 is 13 residues long. The CDR3 bases are TGCGCCAGCAGCGGGACAGGGAGACTCGAGCAGTACTTC. It is translated as CASSGTGRLEQYF.